The 24 T cell receptor beta chains given below trace back to one sample, sequenced in a study of T cell changes during pregnancy in multiple sclerosis. Method: immunoSEQ multiplex PCR; TCRdb's copy keeps in-frame clones and lacks some. The table shows under 75,000 clones, with roughly nine tenths occurring only once. The sample here was peripheral blood, taken in the third trimester of pregnancy. The receptors stem from a female donor in good health, enrolled as a control in a pregnancy study.

V and J are TRBV6-6 and TRBJ1-1; D is uncertain. V dropped 6 bases and J dropped 0 bases, with 14 bases sitting between them. This CDR3 is built from 15 residues. Germline values: CDR1 MNHNY, CDR2 SVGAGI (reference sequence). CDR3 sequence reads: CASSNGINMNTEAFF. As DNA, the CDR3 is TGTGCCAGCAGCAACGGGATAAACATGAACACTGAAGCTTTCTTT.

V is TRBV5-1 and J is TRBJ1-3; TRBD1 is a possible D gene (5 bases). This CDR3 is 18 amino acids long. CDR1 is SGHRS and CDR2 is YFSETQ in the germline V gene. Trimming removed 1 base from V and 0 bases from J, with 17 bases in between. Here the CDR3 DNA reads TGCGCCAGCAGCTTGAGGGGCCCCTCATTCCCCTCTGGAAACACCATATATTTT. Protein: CASSLRGPSFPSGNTIYF. Drawing the rest from reference TRBV5-1 and TRBJ1-3, the complete variable domain is KAGVTQTPRYLIKTRGQQVTLSCSPISGHRSVSWYQQTPGQGLQFLFEYFSETQRNKGNFPGRFSGRQFSNSRSEMNVSTLELGDSALYLCASSLRGPSFPSGNTIYFGEGSWLTVV.

The chain combines TRBV5-8 with TRBJ2-1, with 10 bases matching TRBD2. CDR1 is SGHTS, CDR2 YDEGEE, per germline. This CDR3 contains 17 residues. The V gene end was trimmed by 0 bases and the J gene end by 4 bases; junction bases not matched to a gene: 7. CDR3 region: CASSLETSGTIYNEQFF. The CDR3 DNA reads TGTGCCAGCAGCTTGGAAACTAGCGGGACGATTTACAATGAGCAGTTCTTC.

This clone appeared a single time. This sequence joins TRBV19 and TRBJ1-4, with 9 bases that match TRBD1. Germline V CDR1 and CDR2: LNHDA, SQIVND (reference sequence). The V gene end was trimmed by 4 bases and the J gene end by 3 bases; junction bases not matched to a gene: 9. The CDR3 is made up of 17 amino acids. DNA for the CDR3: TGTGCCAGTAGTAGCCTCGGGACAGGGTTATCTAATGAAAAACTGTTTTTT. Its protein product is CASSSLGTGLSNEKLFF.

CDR3 in amino acids: CASSFPLGSNTQYF. As DNA, the CDR3 is TGTGCCAGCAGTTTCCCACTGGGGAGTAATACGCAGTATTTT. The rearrangement uses TRBV28 and TRBJ2-3; tentatively, D is TRBD2 (5 bases). From germline, CDR1 is MDHEN and CDR2 SYDVKM. This CDR3 is 14 amino acids long. V shed 3 bases and J shed 7 bases, with 14 bases lying between them. Full variable domain (remainder filled in from reference TRBV28 and TRBJ2-3): DVKVTQSSRYLVKRTGEKVFLECVQDMDHENMFWYRQDPGLGLRLIYFSYDVKMKEKGDIPEGYSVSREKKERFSLILESASTNQTSMYLCASSFPLGSNTQYFGPGTRLTVL.

The rearrangement joins TRBV13 to TRBJ2-7; 11 nucleotides agree with TRBD2. After removal of 8 bases from V and 1 base from J, the junction contained 10 bases not matched to a gene. In germline, CDR1 is PRHDT, CDR2 FYEKMQ (reference sequence). The CDR3 extends over 16 amino acids. The CDR3 reads CASDSGRAGSSYEQYF. The DNA of the CDR3 is TGTGCCAGCGATAGCGGGAGGGCCGGTAGTTCCTACGAGCAGTACTTC.

The table lists this clone with a few counts. The chain couples TRBV6-5 to TRBJ1-1, with D perhaps TRBD1 (5 bases). Trimming took off 6 bases at V and 8 bases at J, with 10 bases between the two ends. CDR3 length: 11 residues. Germline CDR1 reads MNHEY; CDR2 reads SVGAGI. DNA for the CDR3: TGTGCCAGCAGCAGATCAGGGGAAGCTTTCTTT. Translating it yields CASSRSGEAFF.

The chain recombines TRBV2 with TRBJ2-5, with 7 bases lining up with TRBD2. The CDR3 has 16 residues. Trimming at V came to 2 bases and at J to 2 bases, leaving 8 bases not matched to a gene. CDR1 and CDR2 from the germline V gene are SNHLY and FYNNEI. CDR3 protein: CASSEMAGVTQETQYF. CDR3 nucleotides: TGTGCCAGCAGTGAAATGGCGGGAGTGACGCAAGAGACCCAGTACTTC.

The V and J genes are TRBV9 and TRBJ2-3; possibly TRBD1 for D (5 bases). Germline V lookup: CDR1 SGDLS, CDR2 YYNGEE. This CDR3 has 14 amino acids. With 0 bases removed from V and 6 bases from J, the gap between germline ends came to 11 bases. As DNA, the CDR3 is TGTGCCAGCAGCGTAGCGGGCAGGGCGGATACGCAGTATTTT. This gives the protein CASSVAGRADTQYF.

This chain connects TRBV5-1 to TRBJ2-2, with D tentatively TRBD2 (6 bases). The CDR3 is 15 amino acids. Trimming removed 1 base from V and 3 bases from J, with 10 bases in between. Germline V gene lookup returns CDR1 SGHRS and CDR2 YFSETQ. The CDR3 loop is CASSLRGGDTGELFF. The CDR3 DNA reads as TGCGCCAGCAGCTTGAGGGGCGGGGACACCGGGGAGCTGTTTTTT.

The chain recombines TRBV7-6 with TRBJ2-1; 8 nucleotides match TRBD2. V was clipped by 0 bases and J by 0 bases; unmatched bases: 7. The CDR3 totals 18 residues. CDR1 and CDR2 (germline): SGHVS, FNYEAQ. The CDR3 reads CASSLADLAGSSYNEQFF. CDR3 nucleotide sequence: TGTGCCAGCAGCTTAGCAGACCTAGCGGGTAGCTCCTACAATGAGCAGTTCTTC.

The rearrangement uses TRBV7-2 and TRBJ2-7; D remains ambiguous. The CDR3 has 14 residues. Germline V gene lookup returns CDR1 SGHTA and CDR2 FQGNSA. Deletions cut 5 bases from V and 2 bases from J, with 13 bases between. The CDR3 sequence is CASSPSGGTYEQYF. For the CDR3, the DNA is TGTGCCAGCAGCCCATCGGGTGGCACCTACGAGCAGTACTTC.

The chain couples TRBV30 to TRBJ1-6; maybe TRBD1 (5 bases). This CDR3 has 13 amino acids. Trimming removed 1 base at V and 4 bases at J, with 5 bases between. Germline V lookup: CDR1 GTSNPN, CDR2 SVGIG (reference sequence). The CDR3, as DNA: TGTGCCTGGAGTGCAGGGTATAATTCACCCCTCCACTTT. Translating gives CAWSAGYNSPLHF.

This chain uses TRBV5-5 with TRBJ2-7; 8 bases line up with TRBD2. CDR1 and CDR2 (germline): SGHKS, YYEKEE (reference sequence). The CDR3 extends over 15 amino acids. After removal of 1 base from V and 9 bases from J, the junction contained 12 bases not matched to a gene. The CDR3 here is CASSLSIQRESVQYF. The CDR3 nucleotides are TGTGCCAGCAGCTTGTCGATCCAGCGGGAGAGTGTGCAGTACTTC.

V and J are TRBV5-4 and TRBJ2-3; tentatively, D is TRBD2 (5 bases). This CDR3 region has 15 residues. CDR1 is SGHNT and CDR2 is YYREEE in the germline V gene (reference sequence). Deletions cut 0 bases from V and 2 bases from J, with 10 bases between. The CDR3 here is CASSLDGIATDTQYF. The CDR3 nucleotides are TGTGCCAGCAGCTTGGACGGGATCGCCACAGATACGCAGTATTTT.

This clone came up a few times. This rearrangement joins TRBV19 to TRBJ2-7, with 8 bases fitting TRBD2. Germline values: CDR1 LNHDA, CDR2 SQIVND (reference sequence). V lost 3 bases and J lost 6; bases outside the gene matches: 10. The CDR3 is 15 residues long. The chain's CDR3 is CASSIWGAGVPEQYF. CDR3 bases: TGTGCCAGTAGTATTTGGGGAGCGGGAGTGCCCGAGCAGTACTTC.

This chain joins TRBV6-1 and TRBJ2-7; 7 nucleotides match TRBD2. Germline CDR1 and CDR2: MNHNS and SASEGT. Trimming removed 3 bases from V and 4 bases from J; junction bases left unmatched: 3. This CDR3 comprises 13 residues. The CDR3 here is CASSEGGTYEQYF. In DNA, the CDR3 is TGTGCCAGCAGTGAGGGGGGGACGTACGAGCAGTACTTC.

Comment on this clone: An end of the junction differs from the germline gene, which may be a read error. The gene calls are TRBV6-5 and TRBJ2-2; D possibly corresponds to TRBD1 (6 bases). The germline CDR1 and CDR2 sequences are MNHEY and SVGAGI. The CDR3 consists of 14 residues. CDR3 sequence: CASSSIRTAGELFF. The CDR3 nucleotides read TGTGCCAGCAGCTCTATTCGGACAGCCGGAGAGCTGTTTTTT.

The chain uses TRBV28 and TRBJ2-7, with 9 nucleotides matching TRBD2. CDR1 is MDHEN and CDR2 is SYDVKM in the germline V gene. V shed 5 bases and J 6 bases; nucleotides not matched to a gene: 11. The length of the CDR3 is 15 residues. The CDR3, as DNA: TGTGCCAGCAGTCTTTCCATAGCGGGAGTCGGCGAGCAGTACTTC. This translates into CASSLSIAGVGEQYF.

Only one count was recorded for this clone. This CDR3 reads CASSQGDSAVNEQFF. The CDR3 bases are TGTGCCAGCAGCCAAGGGGACAGCGCCGTCAATGAGCAGTTCTTC. The rearrangement uses TRBV7-9 and TRBJ2-1; 7 bases are a match to TRBD1. The CDR3 is 15 amino acids. CDR1 SEHNR and CDR2 FQNEAQ come from the germline V gene (reference sequence). After removal of 5 bases from V and 6 bases from J, the junction contained 10 bases not matched to a gene. Looking up the rest from reference TRBV7-9 and TRBJ2-1 gives the full variable domain: DTGVSQNPRHKITKRGQNVTFRCDPISEHNRLYWYRQTLGQGPEFLTYFQNEAQLEKSRLLSDRFSAERPKGSFSTLEIQRTEQGDSAMYLCASSQGDSAVNEQFFGPGTRLTVL.

V usage is TRBV19 and J usage is TRBJ1-5; a possible D gene is TRBD1 (6 bases). Germline V gives CDR1 LNHDA, CDR2 SQIVND (reference sequence). This CDR3 spans 16 amino acids. V shed 7 bases and J shed 0 bases, with 16 bases lying between them. Here the CDR3 reads CASTDVVDSSNQPQHF. The CDR3 DNA is TGTGCCAGTACCGATGTCGTGGACAGTAGCAATCAGCCCCAGCATTTT.

The V call is TRBV9, the J call TRBJ2-5; 9 bases fit TRBD1. With V trimmed by 3 bases and J by 5 bases, 20 bases remained unmatched. The CDR3 is 19 residues long. Germline V gene lookup returns CDR1 SGDLS and CDR2 YYNGEE. Written as DNA, the CDR3 is TGTGCCAGCAGCGCAAGTCCCGGCGTACAGGGGGCTTCCGCCGAGACCCAGTACTTC. Protein: CASSASPGVQGASAETQYF. The full variable domain, rest sourced from reference TRBV9 and TRBJ2-5, is DSGVTQTPKHLITATGQRVTLRCSPRSGDLSVYWYQQSLDQGLQFLIQYYNGEERAKGNILERFSAQQFPDLHSELNLSSLELGDSALYFCASSASPGVQGASAETQYFGPGTRLLVL.

The rearrangement links TRBV10-3 to TRBJ1-4; tentatively, D is TRBD1 (5 bases). In germline, CDR1 is ENHRY, CDR2 SYGVKD. The CDR3 is made up of 15 amino acids. The V and J ends lost 2 bases and 1 base respectively, with 8 bases between them. In nucleotides, the CDR3 is TGTGCCATCAGTGAGGCGGGGGGAACTAATGAAAAACTGTTTTTT. Residues: CAISEAGGTNEKLFF.

The rearrangement uses TRBV9 and TRBJ2-1; TRBD1 matches at 8 bases. The CDR3 sequence is 16 residues long. Germline V CDR1 and CDR2: SGDLS, YYNGEE. The junction had 5 bases not matched to a gene; V was cut back by 3 bases and J by 0 bases. For the CDR3, the DNA is TGTGCCAGCAGCGGGACAGGGATTTCCTCCTACAATGAGCAGTTCTTC. Translated, it gives CASSGTGISSYNEQFF.